This TCR beta chain was captured by sequencing in a study of blood T cells in healthy people across ages. With a J-beta primer mix and a sample-barcoded 5' primer, a second PCR ran about 7 to 11 cycles. Each cDNA molecule carried a tag from a template-switch adaptor that contained 12 random nucleotides. TCRdb ran MiXCR on the 5' RACE reads and lists one entry per CDR3 protein. Of under 750,000 distinct CDR3 sequences in the sample, 40% to 55% were seen once. Trimming shortened V by 1 base and J by 1 base, and 7 bases separated the two germline ends. CDR3 length: 13 residues. The germline CDR1 and CDR2 sequences are SQVTM and ANQGSEA.

The receptor comes from a man older than 75 in good health. The rearrangement links TRBV29-1 to TRBJ1-1; a weak D match, TRBD1 (5 bases). The specimen sequenced was blood. The chain's CDR3 is CSVEVGQNTEAFF. The CDR3 bases are TGCAGCGTTGAAGTTGGACAGAACACTGAAGCTTTCTTT.